A single sample gave rise to the 21 T cell receptor beta chains below, sequenced in a study of graft-versus-host responses after intestinal transplantation. Here immunoSEQ multiplex PCR was the method, and the copy in TCRdb shows in-frame clones only, minus some. The table has 95,000 to 100,000 clones, about 82% seen once. The sequenced sample was PBMCs, obtained 255 days after intestinal transplant. These receptors all stem from a human patient who received an intestinal transplant, so some T cells may come from the graft donor.

The chain links TRBV6-6 to TRBJ2-7; tentative D call: TRBD2 (7 bases). CDR1 is MNHNY, CDR2 SVGAGI, per germline (reference sequence). The CDR3 has 15 residues. Trimming removed 2 bases at V and 5 bases at J, with 16 bases between. CDR3 sequence (DNA): TGTGCCAGCAGTTACCTAGGGGGAGGGCCCCACGAGCAGTACTTC. This translates into CASSYLGGGPHEQYF.

The rearrangement links TRBV27 to TRBJ2-1; 7 bases are shared with TRBD2. V trimming: 6 bases; J trimming: 9 bases; junction bases outside the gene matches: 8. The CDR3 is 13 residues long. Germline V gene sequence: CDR1 MNHEY, CDR2 SMNVEV (reference sequence). The CDR3 protein is CASSSGLSGEQFF. CDR3 bases: TGTGCCAGCAGCTCGGGACTAAGTGGTGAGCAGTTCTTC.

The V call is TRBV27, the J call TRBJ2-7, with TRBD1 identical over 10 bases. This CDR3 is built from 15 residues. Germline V gene data show CDR1 as MNHEY and CDR2 as SMNVEV (reference sequence). With 5 bases clipped from V and 4 bases from J, the junction kept 8 bases outside the gene matches. CDR3 in amino acids: CASSPGTGAGYEQYF. The CDR3 coding sequence is TGTGCCAGCAGTCCCGGGACAGGGGCCGGTTACGAGCAGTACTTC.

The chain joins TRBV6-1 to TRBJ1-1, with D possibly being TRBD1 (5 bases). CDR1 is MNHNS, CDR2 SASEGT, per germline. The V and J ends lost 1 base and 11 bases respectively, with 14 bases between them. The CDR3 length is 13 residues. CDR3 sequence: CASSEGGRVGAFF. The DNA for the CDR3 is TGTGCCAGCAGTGAAGGCGGCAGGGTCGGGGCTTTCTTT.

This chain uses TRBV28 with TRBJ1-2; D possibly corresponds to TRBD1 (6 bases). CDR3 length: 17 residues. Per germline, CDR1 MDHEN and CDR2 SYDVKM. V was cut by 2 bases and J by 6 bases, with 22 bases left in between. The CDR3 region is CASSLGITGLGSDGYTF. CDR3 DNA sequence: TGTGCCAGCAGTTTAGGTATAACAGGGCTTGGGTCCGATGGCTACACCTTC.

The chain links TRBV5-1 to TRBJ1-1, with D uncertain. The V gene's germline CDR1 is SGHRS and CDR2 YFSETQ. This CDR3 contains 14 residues. V lost 0 bases and J lost 4, with 10 bases in between. CDR3 nucleotide sequence: TGCGCCAGCAGCTTGGCGGGGTTTGGCACTGAAGCTTTCTTT. This translates into CASSLAGFGTEAFF.

The chain uses TRBV19 and TRBJ1-1, with unresolved D. This CDR3 comprises 13 residues. In germline, CDR1 is LNHDA, CDR2 SQIVND (reference sequence). Trimming took off 5 bases at V and 0 bases at J, with 7 bases between the two ends. As DNA, the CDR3 is TGTGCCAGTAGTCCAAGTATGAACACTGAAGCTTTCTTT. It yields the protein CASSPSMNTEAFF.

As to this clone: The same CDR3 is also encoded by other DNA sequences in this sample. The chain has TRBV6-1 and TRBJ1-2; D gene unclear. Germline CDR1 is MNHNS and CDR2 is SASEGT. Trimming removed 3 bases from V and 0 bases from J, with 8 bases in between. The CDR3 has 14 residues. The CDR3 sequence: CASSDRGANYGYTF. The CDR3, as DNA: TGTGCCAGCAGTGACAGAGGAGCTAACTATGGCTACACCTTC.

This clone was observed once. The CDR3: CASTDRESYNEQFF. The CDR3, as DNA: TGTGCCAGCACTGACAGGGAGTCATACAATGAGCAGTTCTTC. J is TRBJ2-1 and V is TRBV2; 7 positions agree with TRBD1. Looked up from germline, CDR1 is SNHLY and CDR2 is FYNNEI. The CDR3 has 14 residues. Losses at the gene ends were 7 bases for V and 4 bases for J; bases not matched to a gene: 7.

V gene TRBV6-5 combines with J gene TRBJ1-6; D is uncertain. Germline values: CDR1 MNHEY, CDR2 SVGAGI. The V end lost 5 bases, the J end lost 5 bases, and 13 bases lay between the germline ends. This CDR3 is built from 15 residues. Here the CDR3 reads CASSPLREDNSPLHF. The CDR3 DNA reads TGTGCCAGCAGTCCCCTCCGGGAGGATAATTCACCCCTCCACTTT.

The genes are TRBV9 and TRBJ2-3; perhaps TRBD2 as D (6 bases). With 3 bases removed from V and 0 bases from J, the gap between germline ends came to 14 bases. Germline V lookup: CDR1 SGDLS, CDR2 YYNGEE. CDR3 length equals 16 residues. CDR3: CASSGGGGVSTDTQYF. The CDR3 bases are TGTGCCAGCAGCGGTGGTGGCGGGGTCAGCACAGATACGCAGTATTTT.

The V call is TRBV28, the J call TRBJ2-1; D not resolved. There are 13 residues in the CDR3. With 1 base removed from V and 6 bases from J, the gap between germline ends came to 7 bases. Germline loops: CDR1 MDHEN, CDR2 SYDVKM. CDR3 in DNA: TGTGCCAGCAGTTTATCGCAGGCCAATGAGCAGTTCTTC. It encodes CASSLSQANEQFF.

The chain is built from TRBV2 and TRBJ1-4; D might be TRBD1 (5 bases). Germline assignment: CDR1 SNHLY and CDR2 FYNNEI. V lost 3 bases and J lost 0, with 14 bases in between. CDR3 length: 17 residues. CDR3 in amino acids: CASSDTQGLATNEKLFF. The CDR3 region has the DNA TGTGCCAGCAGTGATACGCAGGGACTTGCAACTAATGAAAAACTGTTTTTT. Using reference TRBV2 and TRBJ1-4 for the parts outside the CDR3, the full variable domain is EPEVTQTPSHQVTQMGQEVILRCVPISNHLYFYWYRQILGQKVEFLVSFYNNEISEKSEIFDDQFSVERPDGSNFTLKIRSTKLEDSAMYFCASSDTQGLATNEKLFFGSGTQLSVL.

The chain couples TRBV2 to TRBJ2-3; tentatively, D is TRBD1 or TRBD2 (9 bases each). Germline CDR1 and CDR2: SNHLY and FYNNEI. This CDR3 spans 16 amino acids. Trimming cost V 4 bases and J 4 bases, with 18 bases left between them. The CDR3 DNA follows: TGTGCCAGCAGTGGACAGGGGGGACTAGCTGCAGATACGCAGTATTTT. Translated, it gives CASSGQGGLAADTQYF.

The chain recombines TRBV12-5 with TRBJ2-6, with D perhaps matching TRBD1 (5 bases). The CDR3 length is 15 residues. V was shortened by 5 bases and J by 0 bases, with 8 bases between the two germline ends. Germline CDR1 is LGHNT and CDR2 is FRNRAP. The CDR3 sequence is CASGEQGSGANVLTF. CDR3 nucleotides: TGTGCTAGTGGTGAGCAGGGCTCTGGGGCCAACGTCCTGACTTTC. The full variable domain, completed using reference TRBV12-5 and TRBJ2-6, is DARVTQTPRHKVTEMGQEVTMRCQPILGHNTVFWYRQTMMQGLELLAYFRNRAPLDDSGMPKDRFSAEMPDATLATLKIQPSEPRDSAVYFCASGEQGSGANVLTFGAGSRLTVL.

V is TRBV7-6 and J is TRBJ1-2, with D tentatively TRBD1 (5 bases). V was trimmed by 0 bases and J by 8 bases, leaving 10 bases between them. The CDR3 extends over 13 amino acids. CDR1 SGHVS and CDR2 FNYEAQ come from the germline V gene. The CDR3 sequence is CASSLAAGDGYTF. CDR3 bases: TGTGCCAGCAGCTTAGCGGCGGGGGACGGCTACACCTTC.

The chain carries TRBV2 and TRBJ2-1; D is possibly TRBD1 (6 bases). The germline CDR1 and CDR2 sequences are SNHLY and FYNNEI. Trimming shortened V by 8 bases and J by 2 bases, and 13 bases separated the two germline ends. The CDR3 is made up of 14 amino acids. The CDR3 loop reads CASPAGEAYNEQFF. The CDR3 nucleotides read TGTGCCAGCCCCGCAGGGGAAGCCTACAATGAGCAGTTCTTC.

The V call is TRBV6-6, the J call TRBJ1-5, with D perhaps TRBD1 (5 bases). The CDR3 is 14 amino acids. The V end lost 0 bases, the J end lost 4 bases, and 7 bases lay between the germline ends. CDR1 is MNHNY and CDR2 is SVGAGI in the germline V gene (reference sequence). CDR3: CASSYSQVNQPQHF. The CDR3, as DNA: TGTGCCAGCAGTTACTCACAGGTTAATCAGCCCCAGCATTTT.

This chain links TRBV6-1 with TRBJ2-1; TRBD2 aligns across 8 bases. Unmatched junction bases numbered 6, after V lost 6 bases and J lost 2 bases. Germline CDR1 and CDR2: MNHNS and SASEGT. CDR3 length: 15 residues. CDR3 region: CASSGAGATYNEQFF. DNA of the CDR3: TGTGCCAGCAGCGGAGCGGGAGCAACCTACAATGAGCAGTTCTTC.

The chain combines TRBV4-2 with TRBJ2-3; 8 bases fit TRBD2. J lost 2 bases, V lost 2 bases, and 9 bases had no gene match. The CDR3 runs 17 residues. CDR1 LGHNA and CDR2 YNFKEQ come from the germline V gene. The CDR3: CASSQRGAGANTDTQYF. The DNA of the CDR3 is TGTGCCAGCAGCCAAAGGGGAGCGGGAGCTAACACAGATACGCAGTATTTT.

This clone was detected a few times. The V call is TRBV21-1, the J call TRBJ2-7; the table names TRBD2, a call not compared with the DNA. TRBV21-1 is termed a pseudogene. CDR3 length: 16 amino acids. For the CDR3, the DNA is TGTGCCAGCAGCCTCACAAGCGGGACTCCATCCTACGAGCAGTACTTC. Its translation is CASSLTSGTPSYEQYF.